This T cell receptor (beta chain) was found in a study of T-cell reconstitution after alpha-beta-depleted transplantation in children (dated by TCRdb to the mid-2010s). Study-level background: The study quantitatively tracked T-cell immune reconstitution after TCRalphabeta/CD19-depleted allogeneic hematopoietic cell transplantation in children using TCR repertoire profiling.

With respect to this clonotype: What this receptor recognizes is not known. Base qualities are not recorded, but no much larger clone differs from it by a single base.

Libraries were prepared through PCR. The listed sequencing device is Illumina HiSeq 2500. TCR library preparation used molecular barcoding, with unique molecular identifiers applied to normalize quantification of the TCRbeta repertoire. TCRdb trimmed the raw reads at Q25, called clones with MiXCR and kept productive beta chains. Each entry is one CDR3 protein sequence, shown with its most common DNA and genes. The sample table contains roughly 610,000 distinct CDR3 sequences; only one count was recorded for roughly a tenth of them. In total, the top ten clones hold less than 5% of the sample. The TCR comes from a human donor who donated a stem cell graft to a child with acute myeloid leukemia. The input for sequencing was PBMCs from the stem cell graft donor, taken from the stem cell graft.

The DNA sequence reads TGCAGTGCAAACTCAGGGGGCAACTACGAGCAGTACTTC. Its coded protein is CSANSGGNYEQYF. The chain is encoded by TRBV20-1 joined to TRBJ2-7, and 8 junctional nucleotides match TRBD1. CDR1 and CDR2, per the germline V gene (reference sequence), are DFQATT and SNEGSKA. Trimmed from V: 6 bases; trimmed from J: 3 bases; junction bases lacking a gene match: 7. The CDR3 runs 13 amino acids, cysteine and phenylalanine included. Kept here is only the CDR3 DNA, which spans 39 bases and is read in frame from base 1.